This is a list of T cell receptor beta chains from one sample in a study of cytomegalovirus exposure and HLA in healthy donors. Clones were read by immunoSEQ multiplex PCR, and TCRdb kept only the in-frame ones, dropping some. The sample records 95,000 to 150,000 clones, approximately 69% being singletons. The sequencing input was PBMCs. The receptors here all came from a man aged 40-55 years in good health and CMV-seropositive. CDR3s include the opening cysteine and the closing phenylalanine or tryptophan.

>TRBJ1-4|TRBV10-3
CAISGAGANEKLFF
>TRBJ2-5|TRBV5-4
CASSGLEQETQYF
>TRBJ1-1|TRBV7-3
CASSLRRGTEAFF
>TRBJ1-2|TRBV27
CASSPPGQGYYGYTF
>TRBJ2-7|TRBV6-4
CASSDGHEQYF
>TRBJ2-7|TRBV6-5
CASSPTPREQYF
>TRBJ1-2|TRBV10-3
CAISRDRDYPNYGYTF
>TRBJ1-6|TRBV7-9
CASSLWTPLRIQSLHF
>TRBJ2-1|TRBV4-1
CASSPGQGTIGHQFF
>TRBJ2-7|TRBV18
CASSPIRGGSYEQYF
>TRBJ1-1|TRBV5-1
CASSQSSGDSNTEAFF
>TRBJ2-2|TRBV2
CASSESSSYTGELFF
>TRBJ2-3|TRBV5-1
CASSLAPGLGTDTQYF
>TRBJ1-4|TRBV5-1
CASSLGGGQGEKLFF
>TRBJ2-5|TRBV30
CAWSVEGGVKTQYF
>TRBJ1-1|TRBV6-1
CANTVLGTHNTEAFF
>TRBJ1-6|TRBV6-4
CASSEAFDSPLHF
>TRBJ1-3|TRBV14
CASSRFAIGGWSGNTIYF
>TRBJ2-7|TRBV27
CASSREAGAGEQYF
>TRBJ1-5|TRBV28
CASSLTGSNQPQHF
>TRBJ2-7|TRBV19
CASSPRTSGAYEQYF
>TRBJ2-2|TRBV5-6
CASRPRLGQGDTGELFF
>TRBJ1-5|TRBV6-1
CASSGTQYNQPQHF
>TRBJ2-1|TRBV14
CASSRVAGSSYNEQFF
>TRBJ2-7|TRBV7-9
CASTEDRHEQYF
>TRBJ2-2|TRBV5-6
CASSRTIDRGGELFF
>TRBJ2-1|TRBV7-9
CASSGPGTHNEQFF
>TRBJ2-7|TRBV28
CASSMGRGAIYEQYF
>TRBJ2-1|TRBV9
CASTGLAGLNEQFF
>TRBJ1-1|TRBV4-3
CASSQIQGVGEAFF
>TRBJ2-5|TRBV15
CATSILQGLLETQYF
>TRBJ2-1|TRBV6-5
CASSSASSGRANEQFF
>TRBJ1-3|TRBV9
CASSVRGDGNTIYF
>TRBJ2-3|TRBV19
CASSIGLEGGTQYF
>TRBJ1-1|TRBV19
CASRPLLNTEAFF
>TRBJ1-2|TRBV4-2
CASSRSGTGELGGYTF
>TRBJ2-3|TRBV15
CATSRRTSEWGDTQYF
>TRBJ1-2|TRBV29-1
CSVLTGEGGYTF
>TRBJ2-5|TRBV9
CASSPRLAVGAETQYF
>TRBJ1-5|TRBV28
CASSLTDSNQPQHF
>TRBJ2-5|TRBV2
CASKEIQETQYF
>TRBJ2-7|TRBV13
CASTSSVYSYEQYF
>TRBJ2-5|TRBV28
CASSLYSRGAETQYF
>TRBJ1-3|TRBV5-1
CASSPGTGHGNTIYF
>TRBJ2-7|TRBV7-2
CASSLLVRGASYEQYF
>TRBJ2-4|TRBV5-4
CASSRQDGVNIQYF
>TRBJ2-3|TRBV4-1
CASSQELVTDTQYF
>TRBJ2-7|TRBV29-1
CSVADQQQGRYEQYF
>TRBJ2-5|TRBV5-1
CASSLTSGDPGETQYF
>TRBJ1-4|TRBV27
CASSLKGGEKLFF
>TRBJ2-1|TRBV7-3
CASSLKQSYNEQFF